This T cell receptor (beta chain) was profiled in a study of sequential checkpoint blockade in melanoma. Trimming cost V 4 bases and J 4 bases, with 14 bases left between them. From germline, CDR1 is SGHRS and CDR2 YFSETQ. The length of the CDR3 is 14 residues. The treatment is: randomized to nivolumab then ipilimumab (arm A) or the reverse (arm B). Method: immunoSEQ multiplex PCR; TCRdb's copy keeps in-frame clones and lacks some. Among about 3,500 clones listed, around 23% were seen once. The source is a human donor with melanoma. The source was tumor tissue (inferred from file names), collected from a patient given nivolumab and ipilimumab in sequence. The V and J genes are TRBV5-1 and TRBJ1-1; D is possibly TRBD1 (5 bases). The chain's CDR3 is CASSPAVGTTEAFF. DNA for the CDR3: TGCGCCAGCAGCCCTGCCGTAGGGACCACTGAAGCTTTCTTT.